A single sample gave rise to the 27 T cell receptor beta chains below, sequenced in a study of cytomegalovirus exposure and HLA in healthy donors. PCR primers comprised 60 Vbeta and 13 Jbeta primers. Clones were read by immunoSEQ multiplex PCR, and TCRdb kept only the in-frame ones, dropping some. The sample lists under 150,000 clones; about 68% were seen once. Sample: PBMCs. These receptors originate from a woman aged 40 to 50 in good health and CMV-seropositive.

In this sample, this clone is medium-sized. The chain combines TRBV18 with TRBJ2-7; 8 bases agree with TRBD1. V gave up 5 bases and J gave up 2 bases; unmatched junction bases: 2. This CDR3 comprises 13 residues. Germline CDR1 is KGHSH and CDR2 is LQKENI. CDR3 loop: CASSLDRAYEQYF. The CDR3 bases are TGTGCCAGCTCATTGGACAGGGCCTACGAGCAGTACTTC.

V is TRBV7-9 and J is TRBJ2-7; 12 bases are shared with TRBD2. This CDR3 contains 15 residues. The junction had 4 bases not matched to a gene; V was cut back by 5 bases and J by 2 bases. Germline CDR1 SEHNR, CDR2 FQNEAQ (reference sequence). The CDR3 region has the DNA TGTGCCAGCAGCCAGGGACTAGCGGGCACCTACGAGCAGTACTTC. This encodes CASSQGLAGTYEQYF.

For the CDR3, the DNA is TGTGCCAGCAGCGCAGACAGCCGAAACTATGGCTACACCTTC. Translating gives CASSADSRNYGYTF. V gene TRBV7-9 combines with J gene TRBJ1-2; tentative D call: TRBD1 (5 bases). CDR3 length: 14 residues. Germline V CDR1 and CDR2: SEHNR, FQNEAQ (reference sequence). V dropped 5 bases and J dropped 2 bases, with 12 bases sitting between them.

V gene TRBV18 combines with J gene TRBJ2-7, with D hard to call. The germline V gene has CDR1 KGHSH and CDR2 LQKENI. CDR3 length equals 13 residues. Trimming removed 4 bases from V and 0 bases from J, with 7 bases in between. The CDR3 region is CASSLSSSYEQYF. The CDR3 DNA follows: TGTGCCAGCTCACTTTCTAGCTCCTACGAGCAGTACTTC.

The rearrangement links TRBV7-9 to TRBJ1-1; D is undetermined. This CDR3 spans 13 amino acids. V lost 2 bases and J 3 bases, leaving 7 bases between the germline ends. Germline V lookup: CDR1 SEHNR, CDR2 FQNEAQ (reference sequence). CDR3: CASSLPGDTEAFF. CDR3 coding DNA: TGTGCCAGCAGCTTACCCGGGGACACTGAAGCTTTCTTT.

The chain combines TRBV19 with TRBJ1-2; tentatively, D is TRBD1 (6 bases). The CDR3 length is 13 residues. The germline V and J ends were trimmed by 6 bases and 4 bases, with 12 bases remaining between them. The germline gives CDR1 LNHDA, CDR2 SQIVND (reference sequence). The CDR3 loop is CASRQDRIYGYTF. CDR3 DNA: TGTGCCAGTAGACAAGACAGGATCTATGGCTACACCTTC.

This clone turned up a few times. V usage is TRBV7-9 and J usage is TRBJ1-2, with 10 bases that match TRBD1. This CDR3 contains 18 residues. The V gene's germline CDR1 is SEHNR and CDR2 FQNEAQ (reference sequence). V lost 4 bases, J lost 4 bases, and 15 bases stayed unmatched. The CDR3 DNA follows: TGTGCCAGCAGCTCAGATTCGGGACAGGGGTTTAAGCGCTATGGCTACACCTTC. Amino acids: CASSSDSGQGFKRYGYTF.

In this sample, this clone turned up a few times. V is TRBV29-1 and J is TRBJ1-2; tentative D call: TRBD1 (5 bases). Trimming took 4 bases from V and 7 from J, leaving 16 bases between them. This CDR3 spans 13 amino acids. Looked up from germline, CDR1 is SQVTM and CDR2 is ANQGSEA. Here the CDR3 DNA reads TGCAGCGTTGGACACAGGCTAACCGGTGGCTACACCTTC. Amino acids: CSVGHRLTGGYTF.

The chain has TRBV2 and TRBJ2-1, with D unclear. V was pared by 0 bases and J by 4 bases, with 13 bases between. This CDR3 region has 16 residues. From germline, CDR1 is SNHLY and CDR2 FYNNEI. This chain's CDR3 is CASSEARQALYNEQFF. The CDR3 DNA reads TGTGCCAGCAGTGAAGCTCGGCAGGCTTTATACAATGAGCAGTTCTTC.

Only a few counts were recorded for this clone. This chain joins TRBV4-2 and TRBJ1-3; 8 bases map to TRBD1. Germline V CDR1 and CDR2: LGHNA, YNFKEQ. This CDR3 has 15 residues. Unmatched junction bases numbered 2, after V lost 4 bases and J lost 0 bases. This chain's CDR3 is CASSPDRVSGNTIYF. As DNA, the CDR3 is TGTGCCAGCAGCCCGGACAGGGTCTCTGGAAACACCATATATTTT.

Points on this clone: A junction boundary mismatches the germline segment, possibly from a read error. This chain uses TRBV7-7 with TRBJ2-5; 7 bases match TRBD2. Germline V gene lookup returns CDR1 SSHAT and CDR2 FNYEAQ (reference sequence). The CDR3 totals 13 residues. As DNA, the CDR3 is TGTGCTAGCACCCGGGACTACGGGGAGACCCAGTACTTC. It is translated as CASTRDYGETQYF.

CDR3 protein: CASSTDGLHYEQYF. As DNA, the CDR3 is TGTGCCAGCAGCACCGACGGACTCCACTACGAGCAGTACTTC. The chain joins TRBV9 to TRBJ2-7, with D tentatively TRBD2 (5 bases). CDR3 length: 14 amino acids. Between the trimmed V and J ends, which lost 4 bases and 3 bases, there was a span of 14 bases. Germline CDR1 reads SGDLS; CDR2 reads YYNGEE.

The CDR3 DNA reads TGTGCCAGTAGAACTACACCTAGCGGGAGGGCTTACGAGCAGTACTTC. As protein: CASRTTPSGRAYEQYF. The chain combines TRBV2 with TRBJ2-5; 12 bases are a match to TRBD2. The DNA matches TRBJ2-7 better at its end, which makes the J call doubtful. The germline CDR1 and CDR2 sequences are SNHLY and FYNNEI. The CDR3 sequence is 16 residues long.

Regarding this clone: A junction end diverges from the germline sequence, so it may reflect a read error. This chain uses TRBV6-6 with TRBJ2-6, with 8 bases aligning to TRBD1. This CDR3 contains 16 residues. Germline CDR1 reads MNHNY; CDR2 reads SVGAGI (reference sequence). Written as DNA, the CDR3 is TGTGCCAGCAGTTTGACAGGGGTTGCCGGGGTCAACGTCCTGACTTTC. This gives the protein CASSLTGVAGVNVLTF.

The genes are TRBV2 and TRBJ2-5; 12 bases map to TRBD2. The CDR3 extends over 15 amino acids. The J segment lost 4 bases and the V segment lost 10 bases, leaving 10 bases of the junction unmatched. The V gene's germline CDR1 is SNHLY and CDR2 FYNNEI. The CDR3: CAIRTSGTQRETQYF. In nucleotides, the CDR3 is TGTGCCATCCGGACTAGCGGGACCCAGCGAGAGACCCAGTACTTC.

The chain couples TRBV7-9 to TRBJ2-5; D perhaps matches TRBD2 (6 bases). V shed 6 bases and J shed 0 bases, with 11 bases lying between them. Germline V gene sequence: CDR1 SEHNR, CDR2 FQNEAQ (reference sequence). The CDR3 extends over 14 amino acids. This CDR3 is CASSLTSNQETQYF. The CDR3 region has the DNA TGTGCCAGCAGTCTAACTAGCAACCAAGAGACCCAGTACTTC.

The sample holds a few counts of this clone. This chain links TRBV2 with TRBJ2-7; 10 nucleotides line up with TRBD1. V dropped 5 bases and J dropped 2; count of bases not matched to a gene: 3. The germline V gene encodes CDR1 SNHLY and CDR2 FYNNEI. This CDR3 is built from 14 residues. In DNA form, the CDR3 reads TGTGCCAGCAGTCCCGACAGGGGGCCCTACGAGCAGTACTTC. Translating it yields CASSPDRGPYEQYF.

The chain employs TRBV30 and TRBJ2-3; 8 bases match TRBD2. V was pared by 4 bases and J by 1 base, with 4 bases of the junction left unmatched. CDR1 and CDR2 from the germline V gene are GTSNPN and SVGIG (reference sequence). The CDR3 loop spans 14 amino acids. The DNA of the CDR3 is TGTGCCTGGACCGGACTAGCAGGCACAGATACGCAGTATTTT. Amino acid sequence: CAWTGLAGTDTQYF.

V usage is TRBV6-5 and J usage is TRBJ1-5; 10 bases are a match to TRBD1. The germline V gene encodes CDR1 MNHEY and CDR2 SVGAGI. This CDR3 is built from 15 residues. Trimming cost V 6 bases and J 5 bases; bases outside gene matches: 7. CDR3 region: CASSPDRGRYQPQHF. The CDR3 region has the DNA TGTGCCAGCAGCCCCGACAGGGGGCGGTATCAGCCCCAGCATTTT.

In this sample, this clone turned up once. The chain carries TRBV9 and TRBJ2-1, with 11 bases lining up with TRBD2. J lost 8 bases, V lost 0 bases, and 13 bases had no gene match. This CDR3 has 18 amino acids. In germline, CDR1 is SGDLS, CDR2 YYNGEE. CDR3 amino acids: CASSVAPTLAGGVDEQFF. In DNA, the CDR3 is TGTGCCAGCAGCGTAGCCCCCACTTTAGCGGGAGGGGTCGATGAGCAGTTCTTC.

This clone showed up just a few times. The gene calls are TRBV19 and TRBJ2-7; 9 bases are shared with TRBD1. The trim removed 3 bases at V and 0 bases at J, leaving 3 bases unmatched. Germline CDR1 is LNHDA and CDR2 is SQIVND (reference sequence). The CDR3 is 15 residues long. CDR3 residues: CASSIDRGSSYEQYF. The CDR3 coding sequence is TGTGCCAGTAGTATTGACAGGGGGAGCTCCTACGAGCAGTACTTC. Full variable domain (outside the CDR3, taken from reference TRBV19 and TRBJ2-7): DGGITQSPKYLFRKEGQNVTLSCEQNLNHDAMYWYRQDPGQGLRLIYYSQIVNDFQKGDIAEGYSVSREKKESFPLTVTSAQKNPTAFYLCASSIDRGSSYEQYFGPGTRLTVT.

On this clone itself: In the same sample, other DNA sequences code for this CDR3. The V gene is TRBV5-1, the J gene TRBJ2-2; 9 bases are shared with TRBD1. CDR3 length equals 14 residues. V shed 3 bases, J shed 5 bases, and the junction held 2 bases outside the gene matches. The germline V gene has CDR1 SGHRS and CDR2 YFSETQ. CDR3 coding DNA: TGCGCCAGCAGCTGGGGACAGGGAACCGGGGAGCTGTTTTTT. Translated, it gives CASSWGQGTGELFF.

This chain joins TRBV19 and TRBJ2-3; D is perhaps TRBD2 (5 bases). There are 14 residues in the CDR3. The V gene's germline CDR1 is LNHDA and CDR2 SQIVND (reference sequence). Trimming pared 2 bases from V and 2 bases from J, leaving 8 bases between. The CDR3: CASSIKEDTDTQYF. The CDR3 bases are TGTGCCAGTAGTATAAAGGAGGACACAGATACGCAGTATTTT. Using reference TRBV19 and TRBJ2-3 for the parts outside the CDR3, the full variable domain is DGGITQSPKYLFRKEGQNVTLSCEQNLNHDAMYWYRQDPGQGLRLIYYSQIVNDFQKGDIAEGYSVSREKKESFPLTVTSAQKNPTAFYLCASSIKEDTDTQYFGPGTRLTVL.

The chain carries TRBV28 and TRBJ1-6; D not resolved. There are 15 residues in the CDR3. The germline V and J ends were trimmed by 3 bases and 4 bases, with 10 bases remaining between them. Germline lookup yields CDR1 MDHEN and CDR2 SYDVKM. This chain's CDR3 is CASSLNGGYNSPLHF. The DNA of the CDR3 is TGTGCCAGCAGTTTGAATGGCGGATATAATTCACCCCTCCACTTT.

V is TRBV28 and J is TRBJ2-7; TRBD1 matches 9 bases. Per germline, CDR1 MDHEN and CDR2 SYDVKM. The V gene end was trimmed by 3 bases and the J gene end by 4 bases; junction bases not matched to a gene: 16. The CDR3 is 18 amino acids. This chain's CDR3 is CASSFSGQGKSRVYEQYF. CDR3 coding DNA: TGTGCCAGCAGTTTTTCAGGACAGGGGAAATCCCGGGTATACGAGCAGTACTTC.

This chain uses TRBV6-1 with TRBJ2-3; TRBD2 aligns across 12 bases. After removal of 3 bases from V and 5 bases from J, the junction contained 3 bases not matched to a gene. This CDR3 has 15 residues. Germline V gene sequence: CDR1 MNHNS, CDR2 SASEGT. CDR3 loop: CASSDEGLAGDTQYF. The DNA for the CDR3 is TGTGCCAGCAGTGATGAGGGACTAGCGGGAGATACGCAGTATTTT.

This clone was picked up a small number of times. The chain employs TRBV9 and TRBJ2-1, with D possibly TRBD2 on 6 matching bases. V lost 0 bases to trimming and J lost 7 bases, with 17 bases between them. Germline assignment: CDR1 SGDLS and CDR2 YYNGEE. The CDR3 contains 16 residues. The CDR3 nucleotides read TGTGCCAGCAGCGTAGCTATGGGGCTCGCGGGGAATGAGCAGTTCTTC. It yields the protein CASSVAMGLAGNEQFF.